The following is a TCR beta chain sequence with its context. The data were obtained in a study of blood T cell repertoires in COVID-19. The junction had 3 bases not matched to a gene; V was cut back by 3 bases and J by 4 bases. The CDR3 is 14 amino acids. The germline V gene has CDR1 SGDLS and CDR2 YYNGEE. Here immunoSEQ multiplex PCR was the method, and the copy in TCRdb shows in-frame clones only, minus some. The data contain under 350,000 clones, 89% of them singletons. This chain joins TRBV9 and TRBJ1-1, with 10 nucleotides matching TRBD1. The TCR was taken from a woman aged 35 to 49 who had recovered from COVID-19. Sequenced: PBMCs or T cells enriched from blood (not recorded which). In nucleotides, the CDR3 is TGTGCCAGCAGCGCGACAGGGGGCGGCACTGAAGCTTTCTTT. This sequence encodes CASSATGGGTEAFF.